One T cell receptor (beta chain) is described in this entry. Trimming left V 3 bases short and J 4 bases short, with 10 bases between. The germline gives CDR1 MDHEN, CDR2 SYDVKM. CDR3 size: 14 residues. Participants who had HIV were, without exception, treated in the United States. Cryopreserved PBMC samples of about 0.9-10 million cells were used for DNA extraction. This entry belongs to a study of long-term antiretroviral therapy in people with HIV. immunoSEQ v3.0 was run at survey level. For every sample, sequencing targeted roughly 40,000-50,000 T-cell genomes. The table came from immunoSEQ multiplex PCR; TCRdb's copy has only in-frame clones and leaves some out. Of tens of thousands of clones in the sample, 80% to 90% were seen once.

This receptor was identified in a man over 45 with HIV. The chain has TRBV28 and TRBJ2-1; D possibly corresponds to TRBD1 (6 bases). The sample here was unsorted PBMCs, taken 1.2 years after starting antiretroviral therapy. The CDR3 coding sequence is TGTGCCAGCAGTTTTGGACAGAGTTACAATGAGCAGTTCTTC. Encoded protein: CASSFGQSYNEQFF.